The 31 T cell receptor beta chains below were found in one sample sequenced in a study of T cells after yellow fever vaccination. Each CDR3 protein gets one entry after TCRdb re-called the 5' RACE reads with MiXCR. The sample holds hundreds of thousands of distinct CDR3 sequences, about 3.5% seen once. The sequences come from PBMCs, collected on the day of the yellow fever booster vaccination. Every receptor here comes from a man aged 18 to 29 who received the YFV17D yellow fever vaccine.

This clonotype was seen at least ten times. This chain connects TRBV6-6 to TRBJ2-5, with 7 positions matching TRBD1. Germline V CDR1 and CDR2: MNHNY, SVGAGI (reference sequence). CDR3 length equals 12 residues. J gave up 2 bases and V 8 bases, and 2 bases lay outside the gene matches. The CDR3 nucleotides read TGTGCCAGCGAGGGACAGCAAGAGACCCAGTACTTC. Protein product: CASEGQQETQYF.

This chain connects TRBV19 to TRBJ2-1; 7 bases are shared with TRBD1. CDR1 is LNHDA, CDR2 SQIVND, per germline (reference sequence). This CDR3 region has 13 residues. V was pared by 4 bases and J by 7 bases, with 4 bases of the junction left unmatched. CDR3 amino acids: CASSTYRGNEQFF. The CDR3 bases are TGTGCCAGTAGTACTTACAGGGGTAATGAGCAGTTCTTC.

This clonotype showed up many times. The J gene is TRBJ2-3, the V gene TRBV7-2; 7 bases are a match to TRBD1. The CDR3 loop spans 15 amino acids. V lost 5 bases to trimming and J lost 6 bases; unmatched junction nucleotides: 11. CDR1 and CDR2 (germline): SGHTA, FQGNSA. In DNA, the CDR3 is TGTGCCAGCAGCCCCCGGACAGGACGGGTGGATACGCAGTATTTT. Its protein product is CASSPRTGRVDTQYF.

This clonotype was observed many times. This chain uses TRBV29-1 with TRBJ1-5, with D maybe TRBD1 (6 bases). Trimming took off 4 bases at V and 4 bases at J, with 11 bases between the two ends. The CDR3 is 13 residues long. CDR1 is SQVTM and CDR2 is ANQGSEA in the germline V gene. This chain's CDR3 is CSVVLGGNQPQHF. The CDR3 region has the DNA TGCAGCGTTGTTTTAGGGGGGAATCAGCCCCAGCATTTT.

The rearrangement links TRBV7-3 to TRBJ1-2, with 10 bases fitting TRBD1. V lost 2 bases to trimming and J lost 8 bases; unmatched junction nucleotides: 11. Per germline, CDR1 SGHTA and CDR2 FQGTGA. The CDR3 runs 16 residues. The CDR3 spells CASSLSHSGTGEGYTF. As DNA, the CDR3 is TGTGCCAGCAGCTTATCTCATTCCGGGACAGGGGAAGGCTACACCTTC.

The chain combines TRBV7-2 with TRBJ1-5; no definite D call. The V end was cut by 1 base, the J end by 5 bases, with 12 bases between. From germline, CDR1 is SGHTA and CDR2 FQGNSA. The CDR3 totals 15 residues. CDR3 amino acids: CASSLDGRTYQPQHF. In DNA, the CDR3 is TGTGCCAGCAGCTTAGACGGACGGACGTATCAGCCCCAGCATTTT.

V usage is TRBV5-6 and J usage is TRBJ2-3; D uncertain. Trimming pared 4 bases from V and 0 bases from J, leaving 15 bases between. The CDR3 has 16 residues. Per germline, CDR1 SGHDT and CDR2 YYEEEE. The CDR3: CASSEGSLFSTDTQYF. CDR3 DNA: TGTGCCAGCAGCGAAGGGTCCTTATTCAGCACAGATACGCAGTATTTT.

This clonotype was counted only a few times. V and J are TRBV4-3 and TRBJ2-2; 8 bases are a match to TRBD2. V shed 2 bases and J 5 bases; nucleotides not matched to a gene: 7. Germline loops: CDR1 LGHNA, CDR2 YSLEER. The CDR3 loop spans 16 amino acids. CDR3 sequence: CASSQLPGGGTGELFF. Written as DNA, the CDR3 is TGCGCCAGCAGCCAATTACCCGGGGGGGGGACCGGGGAGCTGTTTTTT.

This clonotype showed up many times. This rearrangement joins TRBV29-1 to TRBJ1-1; D gene uncertain. CDR1 is SQVTM and CDR2 is ANQGSEA in the germline V gene. The CDR3 runs to 13 residues. V lost 6 bases, J lost 2 bases, and 13 bases lay in between. CDR3 in amino acids: CSVWLFGNTEAFF. In DNA, the CDR3 is TGCAGCGTCTGGCTATTCGGCAACACTGAAGCTTTCTTT. Combining the CDR3 with reference TRBV29-1 and TRBJ1-1 gives the whole variable domain SAVISQKPSRDICQRGTSLTIQCQVDSQVTMMFWYRQQPGQSLTLIATANQGSEATYESGFVIDKFPISRPNLTFSTLTVSNMSPEDSSIYLCSVWLFGNTEAFFGQGTRLTVV.

This rearrangement joins TRBV6-6 to TRBJ2-3; a weak D match, TRBD2 (7 bases). Germline CDR1 is MNHNY and CDR2 is SVGAGI (reference sequence). V was trimmed by 7 bases and J by 0 bases, leaving 20 bases between them. The CDR3 sequence is 17 residues long. The CDR3 reads CASTLSGGGASTDTQYF. In DNA form, the CDR3 reads TGTGCCAGCACTCTCTCTGGGGGGGGCGCGAGCACAGATACGCAGTATTTT.

The gene calls are TRBV9 and TRBJ2-1; TRBD2 aligns across 7 bases. Germline V gene sequence: CDR1 SGDLS, CDR2 YYNGEE. CDR3 length: 16 residues. The J segment lost 0 bases and the V segment lost 6 bases, leaving 9 bases of the junction unmatched. The CDR3 spells CASTPGGGVSYNEQFF. In nucleotides, the CDR3 is TGTGCCAGCACCCCTGGGGGGGGGGTCTCCTACAATGAGCAGTTCTTC.

This chain joins TRBV5-1 and TRBJ2-1; 12 bases agree with TRBD2. The germline gives CDR1 SGHRS, CDR2 YFSETQ. CDR3 length: 13 amino acids. The trim removed 0 bases at V and 15 bases at J, leaving 4 bases unmatched. Written as DNA, the CDR3 is TGCGCCAGCAGCTTGGACCCTAGCGGGGGGGTGTTCTTC. Its protein is CASSLDPSGGVFF.

The rearrangement links TRBV7-9 to TRBJ1-1; TRBD1 is a possible D gene (6 bases). The CDR3 extends over 14 amino acids. The germline CDR1 and CDR2 sequences are SEHNR and FQNEAQ (reference sequence). V was shortened by 1 base and J by 4 bases, with 10 bases between the two germline ends. The CDR3 loop is CASSLGGAATEAFF. Here the CDR3 DNA reads TGTGCCAGCAGCTTAGGGGGGGCCGCCACTGAAGCTTTCTTT.

This clonotype was picked up many times. The chain links TRBV5-1 to TRBJ2-1; D possibly corresponds to TRBD1 (5 bases). The CDR3 runs to 16 residues. With 4 bases removed from V and 1 base from J, the gap between germline ends came to 15 bases. Germline assignment: CDR1 SGHRS and CDR2 YFSETQ. The CDR3 sequence: CASSPDPGLSYNEQFF. The CDR3, as DNA: TGCGCCAGCAGCCCGGACCCAGGGTTGTCCTACAATGAGCAGTTCTTC.

This clonotype has ten or more counts. The chain combines TRBV9 with TRBJ2-3; D uncertain. CDR1 and CDR2 (germline): SGDLS, YYNGEE. CDR3 length equals 12 residues. Between the trimmed V and J ends, which lost 3 bases and 2 bases, there was a span of 4 bases. The CDR3 loop reads CASSGFTDTQYF. CDR3 DNA sequence: TGTGCCAGCAGCGGATTCACAGATACGCAGTATTTT.

This clonotype was detected only a few times. The V and J genes are TRBV7-2 and TRBJ2-5, with D hard to call. There are 19 residues in the CDR3. Germline V gene data show CDR1 as SGHTA and CDR2 as FQGNSA. Trimming left V 6 bases short and J 5 bases short, with 31 bases between. The CDR3 coding sequence is TGTGCCAGCAGTTTCTCCCCAACCTCGGACCTCATTGACGCGGAGACCCAGTACTTC. It encodes CASSFSPTSDLIDAETQYF.

This clonotype has a count of ten or more. V is TRBV4-3 and J is TRBJ1-2; D is perhaps TRBD1 (6 bases). This CDR3 comprises 13 residues. Germline loops: CDR1 LGHNA, CDR2 YSLEER. V shed 0 bases and J shed 8 bases, with 10 bases lying between them. CDR3 amino acids: CASSQEKGGGYTF. The CDR3 DNA reads as TGCGCCAGCAGCCAAGAGAAGGGGGGAGGCTACACCTTC.

The sample holds a few counts of this clonotype. This chain links TRBV20-1 with TRBJ1-1; D remains ambiguous. Germline CDR1 and CDR2: DFQATT and SNEGSKA (reference sequence). This CDR3 is built from 14 residues. V lost 1 base to trimming and J lost 5 bases, with 14 bases between them. DNA for the CDR3: TGCAGTGCTAGAGGAACGGCAGGCGGGACTGAAGCTTTCTTT. Translating it yields CSARGTAGGTEAFF.

This clonotype was observed at least ten times. The rearrangement links TRBV5-8 to TRBJ1-2; 7 bases line up with TRBD1. The CDR3 runs to 16 residues. V was pared by 5 bases and J by 3 bases, with 13 bases of the junction left unmatched. The germline V gene has CDR1 SGHTS and CDR2 YDEGEE. CDR3 nucleotide sequence: TGTGCCAGCAGTCCGAAGGGGGCCTCGTCCGACTATGGCTACACCTTC. Amino acids: CASSPKGASSDYGYTF.

This clonotype appeared many times. This chain uses TRBV10-3 with TRBJ2-3; D tentatively reads TRBD1 or TRBD2 (5 bases each). The CDR3 has 18 amino acids. Trimming shortened V by 4 bases and J by 0 bases, and 20 bases separated the two germline ends. Germline V CDR1 and CDR2: ENHRY, SYGVKD. In DNA form, the CDR3 reads TGTGCCATCAGTGGCAGTCGAACCGGGGCCGCTAGCACAGATACGCAGTATTTT. Its translation is CAISGSRTGAASTDTQYF.

This clonotype was seen at least ten times. The V gene is TRBV20-1, the J gene TRBJ2-3, with 14 bases that match TRBD2. Germline CDR1 DFQATT, CDR2 SNEGSKA (reference sequence). J lost 3 bases, V lost 5 bases, and 7 bases had no gene match. This CDR3 contains 16 residues. CDR3 residues: CSAPPTSGGGTDTQYF. The CDR3 nucleotides are TGCAGTGCTCCCCCGACTAGCGGGGGGGGAACAGATACGCAGTATTTT.

This clonotype showed up many times. The J gene is TRBJ1-1, the V gene TRBV7-3, with TRBD1 identical over 8 bases. Germline CDR1 SGHTA, CDR2 FQGTGA. The CDR3 has 13 amino acids. V shed 5 bases and J 9 bases; nucleotides not matched to a gene: 8. This CDR3 reads CASSLGTGGKAFF. The CDR3 DNA sequence: TGTGCCAGCAGCCTAGGGACAGGCGGAAAAGCTTTCTTT.

The chain links TRBV4-1 to TRBJ2-2; D is ambiguous. The CDR3 has 13 residues. CDR1 is MGHRA, CDR2 YSYEKL, per germline. The V end was cut by 2 bases, the J end by 5 bases, with 6 bases between. The CDR3 loop reads CASSQMLTGELFF. CDR3 nucleotide sequence: TGCGCCAGCAGCCAAATGCTAACCGGGGAGCTGTTTTTT.

The gene calls are TRBV6-5 and TRBJ1-6; 7 bases align to TRBD1. The V gene's germline CDR1 is MNHEY and CDR2 SVGAGI. This CDR3 has 15 residues. After removal of 6 bases from V and 4 bases from J, the junction contained 6 bases not matched to a gene. The CDR3 DNA reads TGTGCCAGCAGAGTGGACAGGAAATATAATTCACCCCTCCACTTT. Encoded protein: CASRVDRKYNSPLHF.

This rearrangement joins TRBV10-3 to TRBJ1-1, with 8 bases that match TRBD1. The germline V gene encodes CDR1 ENHRY and CDR2 SYGVKD. The CDR3 sequence is 14 residues long. Losses at the gene ends were 5 bases for V and 4 bases for J; bases not matched to a gene: 6. The CDR3 DNA is TGTGCCATCAGTCCGCGGACAGGGAGCACTGAAGCTTTCTTT. Its protein product is CAISPRTGSTEAFF.

This clonotype has at least ten counts. This chain joins TRBV7-2 and TRBJ2-7; D possibly matches TRBD1 or TRBD2 (5 bases each). CDR3 length: 15 residues. CDR1 is SGHTA and CDR2 is FQGNSA in the germline V gene. V lost 5 bases and J lost 0, with 14 bases in between. Here the CDR3 reads CASSRDPYSSYEQYF. The CDR3 nucleotides are TGTGCCAGCAGCCGGGACCCCTATAGCTCCTACGAGCAGTACTTC.

This clonotype was detected many times. V is TRBV7-9 and J is TRBJ1-2, with TRBD1 identical over 7 bases. The CDR3 is made up of 14 amino acids. The V segment lost 6 bases and the J segment 3 bases; nucleotides outside the gene matches: 7. Germline V gene sequence: CDR1 SEHNR, CDR2 FQNEAQ (reference sequence). CDR3: CASREYDRDYGYTF. In DNA form, the CDR3 reads TGTGCCAGCAGGGAATATGACAGGGACTATGGCTACACCTTC. Looking up the rest from reference TRBV7-9 and TRBJ1-2 gives the full variable domain: DTGVSQNPRHKITKRGQNVTFRCDPISEHNRLYWYRQTLGQGPEFLTYFQNEAQLEKSRLLSDRFSAERPKGSFSTLEIQRTEQGDSAMYLCASREYDRDYGYTFGSGTRLTVV.

This clonotype has at least ten counts. The V call is TRBV20-1, the J call TRBJ2-5; D not resolved. V was cut by 1 base and J by 5 bases, with 17 bases left in between. CDR1 and CDR2 (germline): DFQATT, SNEGSKA (reference sequence). The CDR3 covers 15 residues. The CDR3 protein is CSARAVVEQLETQYF. CDR3 DNA sequence: TGCAGTGCTAGAGCTGTGGTTGAACAGTTGGAGACCCAGTACTTC.

V and J are TRBV20-1 and TRBJ2-1, with 7 positions matching TRBD2. The CDR3 has 15 residues. Germline V CDR1 and CDR2: DFQATT, SNEGSKA (reference sequence). The V segment lost 6 bases and the J segment 3 bases; nucleotides outside the gene matches: 11. The CDR3 nucleotides read TGCAGTGCCACCCCTGGGATAGCGGGCTACAATGAGCAGTTCTTC. This encodes CSATPGIAGYNEQFF.

This clonotype has ten or more counts. The chain has TRBV7-2 and TRBJ1-5, with unresolved D. Trimming stripped 1 base from V and 3 bases from J, with 10 bases between. CDR3 size: 15 residues. CDR1 and CDR2 from the germline V gene are SGHTA and FQGNSA. The CDR3 is CASSLDWASNQPQHF. DNA of the CDR3: TGTGCCAGCAGCTTAGATTGGGCCTCCAATCAGCCCCAGCATTTT.

This clonotype was observed many times. This chain links TRBV4-1 with TRBJ2-3, with TRBD1 matching over 7 bases. The junction had 10 bases not matched to a gene; V was cut back by 0 bases and J by 7 bases. From germline, CDR1 is MGHRA and CDR2 YSYEKL. CDR3 length: 16 amino acids. The CDR3 bases are TGCGCCAGCAGCCAAGATAGGACAGGACGACCGTATACGCAGTATTTT. Translation gives CASSQDRTGRPYTQYF.